The clone carrying this T cell receptor beta chain was counted once. The data originate from a study of blood T cell repertoires in COVID-19. The CDR3 extends over 14 amino acids. The germline V gene encodes CDR1 SNHLY and CDR2 FYNNEI. V dropped 8 bases and J dropped 7 bases, with 20 bases sitting between them. TCRdb's copy holds only in-frame clones and misses some; the assay was immunoSEQ multiplex PCR. The sample lists 200,000 to 250,000 clones, about 84% seen once, with around 7.8% in the top ten. This receptor was identified in a woman older than 75 with COVID-19, enrolled during active disease. The specimen sequenced was peripheral blood. The genes are TRBV2 and TRBJ1-2; no clear D. CDR3 bases: TGTGCCAGCCGTACCCCTGAGGCGGGCGCTGGCTACACCTTC. Amino acid sequence: CASRTPEAGAGYTF.